This T cell receptor (beta chain) was identified during a study of T cells after yellow fever vaccination. Study-wide findings and caveats: Weaker overall, the secondary response nonetheless peaked faster (day 5 versus 15). Abundant clonotypes from the bulk population could have been carried over as contaminants into FACS-sorted repertoires.

A single record per CDR3 protein comes from TCRdb applying MiXCR to the 5' RACE reads. This table has some 670,000 distinct CDR3 sequences, approximately 13% appearing once. In its sample, this clonotype was seen many times. Its antigen is currently unknown. The clonotype was recovered from a man aged 25-40 years who received the YFV17D yellow fever vaccine. The sequencing here drew on PBMCs, taken on the day of the yellow fever booster vaccination.

CDR3 nucleotide sequence: TGTGCCAGCAGCTTAGATGTCCTCGGCAAGCAGTACTTC. It specifies CASSLDVLGKQYF. The V call is TRBV7-6, the J call TRBJ2-7; D is unresolved. CDR1 is SGHVS, CDR2 FNYEAQ, per germline. The CDR3 has 13 residues. V gave up 1 base and J gave up 8 bases, with 12 bases separating them.